This TCR beta chain is from a study of blood T cells in healthy people across ages. Study overall: Template-switching capture recovered about one barcoded beta molecule per two T cells. Study outcomes and limitations: Significant beta diversity loss was already apparent by age approximately 40, declining roughly linearly. Donor CMV infection status was unknown, possibly confounding age-related changes in expanded clonotypes.

In germline, CDR1 is ENHRY, CDR2 SYGVKD. The CDR3 extends over 14 amino acids. A sample-barcoded 5' primer and a J-beta primer mix were used in a second PCR of about 6 to 12 cycles. MiXCR was run by TCRdb on the 5' RACE reads, yielding one entry per CDR3 protein. The table lists some 800,000 distinct CDR3 sequences, around 43% of them singletons, with about 21% in the top ten. With regard to this clonotype: The antigen remains undetermined. Sequence at one end of the junction differs from germline and may be a read error.

The TCR was taken from a man between 60 and 70 years old in good health. V and J are TRBV10-3 and TRBJ2-4; 8 bases agree with TRBD2. Sequencing was performed on blood. The CDR3 reads CAISAGGSKNIQNF. CDR3 in DNA: TGTGCCATCAGTGCGGGAGGGTCCAAAAACATTCAGAACTTC.